A single sample gave rise to the 7 T cell receptor beta chains below, sequenced in a study of blood T cell repertoires in COVID-19. Using immunoSEQ multiplex PCR, the repertoire was profiled, and TCRdb retains in-frame clones only, with some absent. The table lists roughly 440,000 clones, around 88% of them singletons. Sequenced: peripheral blood. These receptors came from a woman between 50 and 59 years old with COVID-19, enrolled during active disease.

J is TRBJ1-1 and V is TRBV12-5, with TRBD1 identical over 10 bases. After removal of 5 bases from V and 4 bases from J, the junction contained 7 bases not matched to a gene. This CDR3 is built from 15 residues. The V gene's germline CDR1 is LGHNT and CDR2 FRNRAP. This chain's CDR3 is CASGIPGQGRTEAFF. CDR3 bases: TGTGCTAGTGGTATACCGGGACAGGGGCGCACTGAAGCTTTCTTT.

The chain joins TRBV6-5 to TRBJ2-7; D call uncertain. The CDR3 is 11 amino acids. CDR1 is MNHEY and CDR2 is SVGAGI in the germline V gene. V was shortened by 5 bases and J by 4 bases, with 6 bases between the two germline ends. CDR3 DNA: TGTGCCAGCAGTAAACAATACGAGCAGTACTTC. This sequence encodes CASSKQYEQYF.

J is TRBJ2-1 and V is TRBV3-1 (or the pseudogene TRBV3-2); a weak D match, TRBD1 (6 bases). Trimming pared 1 base from V and 11 bases from J, leaving 9 bases between. Germline CDR1 and CDR2: LGHDT and YNNKEL (reference sequence). The CDR3 extends over 12 amino acids. CDR3 in DNA: TGTGCCAGCAGCCAAGGTGGGACAAAGCAGTTCTTC. It yields the protein CASSQGGTKQFF.

The chain recombines TRBV28 with TRBJ1-5, with a tentative D call TRBD1 (5 bases). CDR1 and CDR2 from the germline V gene are MDHEN and SYDVKM. The CDR3 sequence is 14 residues long. V was clipped by 3 bases and J by 0 bases, with 6 bases between them. CDR3 nucleotides: TGTGCCAGCAGTTTGGGGGGTAGCAATCAGCCCCAGCATTTT. It encodes CASSLGGSNQPQHF.

The chain has TRBV29-1 and TRBJ2-5, with TRBD1 as a possible D gene (6 bases). V lost 3 bases to trimming and J lost 5 bases, with 10 bases between them. Germline lookup yields CDR1 SQVTM and CDR2 ANQGSEA. This CDR3 region has 12 residues. The CDR3 protein is CSVDQGRETQYF. CDR3 DNA: TGCAGCGTTGATCAGGGGCGGGAGACCCAGTACTTC. Combining the CDR3 with reference TRBV29-1 and TRBJ2-5 gives the whole variable domain SAVISQKPSRDICQRGTSLTIQCQVDSQVTMMFWYRQQPGQSLTLIATANQGSEATYESGFVIDKFPISRPNLTFSTLTVSNMSPEDSSIYLCSVDQGRETQYFGPGTRLLVL.

J is TRBJ2-3 and V is TRBV27; 8 positions match TRBD1. Germline CDR1 and CDR2: MNHEY and SMNVEV (reference sequence). There are 14 residues in the CDR3. V lost 5 bases, J lost 6 bases, and 7 bases stayed unmatched. The CDR3 loop reads CASSISQGADTQYF. The CDR3 DNA reads TGTGCCAGCAGTATTTCCCAGGGGGCCGATACGCAGTATTTT.

The V call is TRBV6-5, the J call TRBJ2-7, with 7 bases that match TRBD2. Germline trimming cut 2 bases from V and 12 bases from J; bases unmatched to any gene: 10. In germline, CDR1 is MNHEY, CDR2 SVGAGI. The CDR3 loop spans 13 amino acids. For the CDR3, the DNA is TGTGCCAGCAGTTACGGGAGAACGGGAGGCACGTACTTC. Protein sequence: CASSYGRTGGTYF.